A single sample is the source of the 15 T cell receptor beta chains below, sequenced in a study of OX40 agonist ivuxolimab in advanced cancers. Libraries were prepared by immunoSEQ multiplex PCR; TCRdb keeps only in-frame clonotypes and omits some of them. The data hold tens of thousands of clones, with almost 90% observed a single time. The sequenced sample was CD4+ or CD8+ T cells sorted from blood, obtained in a trial of the OX40 agonist ivuxolimab. Receptors originate from an adult with an advanced solid tumor such as melanoma, head and neck, liver or kidney cancer.

The chain combines TRBV19 with TRBJ1-1, with TRBD1 identical over 7 bases. Germline trimming cut 7 bases from V and 4 bases from J; bases unmatched to any gene: 9. The CDR3 sequence is 14 residues long. Germline lookup yields CDR1 LNHDA and CDR2 SQIVND (reference sequence). The CDR3 DNA reads as TGTGCCAGTAACCTACAGGGGAGGGGCACTGAAGCTTTCTTT. Translated: CASNLQGRGTEAFF. The full variable domain, in which reference TRBV19 and TRBJ1-1 provide the parts outside the CDR3, is DGGITQSPKYLFRKEGQNVTLSCEQNLNHDAMYWYRQDPGQGLRLIYYSQIVNDFQKGDIAEGYSVSREKKESFPLTVTSAQKNPTAFYLCASNLQGRGTEAFFGQGTRLTVV.

The V and J genes are TRBV28 and TRBJ2-4, with unresolved D. CDR3 size: 11 residues. V shed 3 bases and J shed 6 bases, with 3 bases lying between them. The V gene's germline CDR1 is MDHEN and CDR2 SYDVKM. The CDR3 DNA is TGTGCCAGCAGTTTCATAAACATTCAGTACTTC. Translated, it gives CASSFINIQYF.

This clone has just one count. The chain couples TRBV28 to TRBJ2-3; D uncertain. Per the germline V gene, CDR1 is MDHEN and CDR2 is SYDVKM. This CDR3 spans 15 amino acids. Trimming stripped 2 bases from V and 0 bases from J, with 9 bases between. Here the CDR3 reads CASSLRLESTDTQYF. In nucleotides, the CDR3 is TGTGCCAGCAGTTTACGGCTAGAGAGCACAGATACGCAGTATTTT.

J is TRBJ2-1 and V is TRBV6-5; D gene unclear. The V end lost 2 bases, the J end lost 0 bases, and 11 bases lay between the germline ends. The CDR3 has 16 residues. CDR1 and CDR2 from the germline V gene are MNHEY and SVGAGI. The CDR3 nucleotides are TGTGCCAGCAGTTACAACAGCATGAGCTCCTACAATGAGCAGTTCTTC. Amino acid sequence: CASSYNSMSSYNEQFF.

The V and J genes are TRBV28 and TRBJ2-5; 7 bases fit TRBD1. J gave up 2 bases and V 6 bases, and 6 bases lay outside the gene matches. The CDR3 sequence is 14 residues long. The germline V gene encodes CDR1 MDHEN and CDR2 SYDVKM. This CDR3 reads CASSQADRQETQYF. The DNA of the CDR3 is TGTGCCAGCAGCCAAGCGGACAGGCAAGAGACCCAGTACTTC.

A single count supports this clone. The chain combines TRBV9 with TRBJ1-1; D possibly corresponds to TRBD1 (5 bases). The CDR3 extends over 17 amino acids. Germline CDR1 reads SGDLS; CDR2 reads YYNGEE. Trimming took off 0 bases at V and 5 bases at J, with 20 bases between the two ends. CDR3 bases: TGTGCCAGCAGCGTAGATCCCGGGACCTCACTTCTAACTGAAGCTTTCTTT. Translated, it gives CASSVDPGTSLLTEAFF.

The chain couples TRBV27 to TRBJ2-1, with D maybe TRBD2 (6 bases). The CDR3 has 19 amino acids. CDR1 and CDR2 from the germline V gene are MNHEY and SMNVEV (reference sequence). Trimming took 2 bases from V and 5 from J, leaving 25 bases between them. CDR3 DNA sequence: TGTGCCAGCAGTTTACGATCGGGGAGATGGCGGGATCCCCACAATGAGCAGTTCTTC. Its protein product is CASSLRSGRWRDPHNEQFF.

The sample holds one count of this clone. The J gene is TRBJ1-4, the V gene TRBV5-4; no clear D. CDR1 SGHNT and CDR2 YYREEE come from the germline V gene (reference sequence). The CDR3 contains 14 residues. Trimming took 3 bases from V and 6 from J, leaving 12 bases between them. CDR3 coding DNA: TGTGCCAGCAGCTCCGATAGCCAATATGAAAAACTGTTTTTT. Encoded protein: CASSSDSQYEKLFF.

The J gene is TRBJ2-2, the V gene TRBV5-1; D is ambiguous. This CDR3 comprises 14 residues. Germline lookup yields CDR1 SGHRS and CDR2 YFSETQ. Trimming took off 5 bases at V and 2 bases at J, with 10 bases between the two ends. CDR3 protein: CASRGGLNTGELFF. In nucleotides, the CDR3 is TGCGCCAGCAGGGGCGGATTAAACACCGGGGAGCTGTTTTTT.

This chain links TRBV9 with TRBJ2-2; 8 bases fit TRBD2. There are 16 residues in the CDR3. The germline V gene encodes CDR1 SGDLS and CDR2 YYNGEE. V lost 0 bases, J lost 5 bases, and 6 bases stayed unmatched. The CDR3: CASSVGSGRDTGELFF. CDR3 nucleotide sequence: TGTGCCAGCAGCGTAGGAAGCGGGAGAGATACCGGGGAGCTGTTTTTT.

V is TRBV11-2 and J is TRBJ2-1, with D maybe TRBD1 (6 bases). V was shortened by 5 bases and J by 6 bases, with 14 bases between the two germline ends. This CDR3 spans 14 amino acids. Germline CDR1 and CDR2: SGHAT and FQNNGV. The CDR3 DNA follows: TGTGCCAGCAGCACTTCGACAGGCGGCAATGAGCAGTTCTTC. Amino acid sequence: CASSTSTGGNEQFF.

The chain employs TRBV11-2 and TRBJ2-7; 9 bases match TRBD1. Unmatched junction bases numbered 7, after V lost 1 base and J lost 6 bases. CDR1 is SGHAT, CDR2 FQNNGV, per germline. The CDR3 has 15 residues. CDR3: CASSLGGKDRGEQYF. The CDR3 DNA follows: TGTGCCAGCAGCTTAGGAGGTAAGGACAGGGGCGAGCAGTACTTC.

The CDR3 protein is CASRRQGLIETQYF. The CDR3 DNA reads as TGCGCCAGCAGGAGACAGGGATTGATAGAGACCCAGTACTTC. The chain couples TRBV10-2 to TRBJ2-5; TRBD1 aligns across 7 bases. Trimming took 6 bases from V and 4 from J; bases not matched to a gene: 8. Germline loops: CDR1 WSHSY, CDR2 SAAADI. The CDR3 covers 14 residues.

This clone was seen a handful of times. This chain joins TRBV29-1 and TRBJ2-3, with TRBD2 identical over 12 bases. Germline V CDR1 and CDR2: SQVTM, ANQGSEA. Trimming cost V 6 bases and J 4 bases; bases outside gene matches: 5. The length of the CDR3 is 14 residues. As DNA, the CDR3 is TGCAGCGTCCGACTAGCGGGAGTTTCAGATACGCAGTATTTT. As protein: CSVRLAGVSDTQYF.

The V and J genes are TRBV6-1 and TRBJ1-5; D remains ambiguous. Germline V gene lookup returns CDR1 MNHNS and CDR2 SASEGT. Between the trimmed V and J ends, which lost 7 bases and 3 bases, there was a span of 10 bases. This CDR3 contains 13 residues. Here the CDR3 DNA reads TGTGCCAGCATATTAGGGAACAATCAGCCCCAGCATTTT. Translation gives CASILGNNQPQHF.